A single sample gave rise to the 15 T cell receptor beta chains below, sequenced in a study of T cell repertoires in ileal Crohn's disease. The protocol was immunoSEQ multiplex PCR, while the TCRdb copy is restricted to in-frame clones and leaves out a portion. The data contain 6,500 to 10,000 clones, roughly 79% of them seen just once; the ten biggest clones take up approximately 4.3%. The source material was ileal tissue. The receptors were gathered from an adult with Crohn's disease.

This sequence joins TRBV7-9 and TRBJ2-2; maybe TRBD2 (5 bases). The CDR3 loop spans 15 amino acids. V gave up 5 bases and J gave up 6 bases, with 16 bases separating them. The germline CDR1 and CDR2 sequences are SEHNR and FQNEAQ (reference sequence). The CDR3, as DNA: TGTGCCAGCAGCCCCCTTAATGGGAGTCCCGGGGAGCTGTTTTTT. Its protein product is CASSPLNGSPGELFF.

This chain joins TRBV9 and TRBJ2-1, with D unresolved. The CDR3 totals 16 residues. CDR1 SGDLS and CDR2 YYNGEE come from the germline V gene. V dropped 3 bases and J dropped 8 bases, with 21 bases sitting between them. CDR3 bases: TGTGCCAGCAGCGCCGCCCCCGATTACCTCGAGGATGAGCAGTTCTTC. This encodes CASSAAPDYLEDEQFF. The whole variable domain, remainder taken from reference TRBV9 and TRBJ2-1, is DSGVTQTPKHLITATGQRVTLRCSPRSGDLSVYWYQQSLDQGLQFLIQYYNGEERAKGNILERFSAQQFPDLHSELNLSSLELGDSALYFCASSAAPDYLEDEQFFGPGTRLTVL.

The gene calls are TRBV5-5 and TRBJ2-6, with D perhaps matching TRBD2 (5 bases). Trimming removed 7 bases at V and 4 bases at J, with 27 bases between. The CDR3 is 19 amino acids. Germline-derived CDR1 and CDR2 are SGHKS and YYEKEE (reference sequence). CDR3 in DNA: TGTGCCAGCGCAAGTCGAGAGCGGACGAACTTTGGGGGGGCCAACGTCCTGACTTTC. It specifies CASASRERTNFGGANVLTF.

This chain connects TRBV7-8 to TRBJ2-3; a weak D match, TRBD1 (5 bases). This CDR3 is 17 amino acids long. V lost 5 bases and J 0 bases, leaving 18 bases between the germline ends. CDR1 is SGHVS and CDR2 is FQNEAQ in the germline V gene. The CDR3 protein is CASSPRGARFSTDTQYF. The CDR3 nucleotides read TGTGCCAGCAGCCCCCGTGGGGCCAGGTTTAGCACAGATACGCAGTATTTT.

The CDR3: CASNKELGGYGYTF. Written as DNA, the CDR3 is TGTGCCAGCAATAAAGAACTCGGGGGTTATGGCTACACCTTC. This sequence joins TRBV7-3 and TRBJ1-2, with D possibly matching TRBD1 (5 bases). Per germline, CDR1 SGHTA and CDR2 FQGTGA. V was pared by 7 bases and J by 5 bases, with 17 bases between. The CDR3 extends over 14 amino acids.

In its sample, this clone was seen a few times. The rearrangement joins TRBV18 to TRBJ2-1, with 10 bases fitting TRBD2. CDR1 is KGHSH and CDR2 is LQKENI in the germline V gene. The CDR3 contains 15 residues. J gave up 8 bases and V 2 bases, and 6 bases lay outside the gene matches. The CDR3 coding sequence is TGTGCCAGCTCACCAAAGAGCGGGAGGGCCGATGAGCAGTTCTTC. It codes for CASSPKSGRADEQFF.

This chain connects TRBV10-1 to TRBJ2-7, with D unclear. CDR3 length: 14 amino acids. Germline-derived CDR1 and CDR2 are WNHNN and SYGVQD (reference sequence). V lost 3 bases to trimming and J lost 4 bases, with 13 bases between them. CDR3 in amino acids: CASSELRKWYEQYF. Written as DNA, the CDR3 is TGCGCCAGCAGTGAACTTCGAAAGTGGTACGAGCAGTACTTC.

In this sample, this clone turned up once. This chain uses TRBV10-2 with TRBJ2-7; D is undetermined. The CDR3 is 13 residues long. From germline, CDR1 is WSHSY and CDR2 SAAADI. V lost 1 base to trimming and J lost 3 bases, with 7 bases between them. The CDR3 reads CASSEWQNYEQYF. The DNA of the CDR3 is TGCGCCAGCAGTGAGTGGCAGAACTACGAGCAGTACTTC.

The V call is TRBV2, the J call TRBJ1-1; D not certain. V dropped 6 bases and J dropped 0 bases, with 17 bases sitting between them. Germline assignment: CDR1 SNHLY and CDR2 FYNNEI. The CDR3 loop spans 16 amino acids. CDR3 bases: TGTGCCAGCAGAGTCGGCGACTGGACTTTGAACACTGAAGCTTTCTTT. Translating it yields CASRVGDWTLNTEAFF.

This chain connects TRBV5-1 to TRBJ2-7; the match to TRBD2 covers 11 bases. This CDR3 has 14 residues. Germline V lookup: CDR1 SGHRS, CDR2 YFSETQ. The V segment lost 2 bases and the J segment 6 bases; nucleotides outside the gene matches: 4. CDR3 nucleotides: TGCGCCAGCAGCTTTACTAGCGGGAGTGGCGAGCAGTACTTC. Its protein product is CASSFTSGSGEQYF.

V is TRBV27 and J is TRBJ2-1, with no clear D. CDR1 and CDR2 (germline): MNHEY, SMNVEV (reference sequence). Trimming pared 6 bases from V and 1 base from J, leaving 13 bases between. The length of the CDR3 is 15 residues. DNA for the CDR3: TGTGCCAGCAGCGCCGTACTGTCTTCCTACAATGAGCAGTTCTTC. Encoded protein: CASSAVLSSYNEQFF.

The gene calls are TRBV7-9 and TRBJ2-7; D may be TRBD2 (5 bases). Per the germline V gene, CDR1 is SEHNR and CDR2 is FQNEAQ (reference sequence). The CDR3 covers 15 residues. The V end lost 0 bases, the J end lost 2 bases, and 11 bases lay between the germline ends. CDR3 loop: CASSLAHGETYEQYF. The CDR3 region has the DNA TGTGCCAGCAGCTTAGCGCACGGGGAGACCTACGAGCAGTACTTC.

The genes are TRBV30 and TRBJ2-6; D unresolved. Per germline, CDR1 GTSNPN and CDR2 SVGIG (reference sequence). Trimming shortened V by 0 bases and J by 0 bases, and 6 bases separated the two germline ends. CDR3 length equals 15 residues. The CDR3 sequence: CAWSVLTSGANVLTF. The CDR3 DNA is TGTGCCTGGAGTGTACTCACCTCTGGGGCCAACGTCCTGACTTTC.

V and J are TRBV6-5 and TRBJ2-1, with D possibly TRBD2 on 6 matching bases. The germline gives CDR1 MNHEY, CDR2 SVGAGI. Trimming cost V 4 bases and J 7 bases, with 11 bases left between them. This CDR3 contains 13 residues. The CDR3 loop reads CASSSVRGNEQFF. The CDR3 DNA reads as TGTGCCAGCAGTTCTGTGCGGGGAAATGAGCAGTTCTTC.

This clone was seen more than once but under ten times. The chain combines TRBV6-6 with TRBJ2-7; 7 positions agree with TRBD2. CDR1 and CDR2 from the germline V gene are MNHNY and SVGAGI (reference sequence). This CDR3 is built from 16 residues. Germline trimming cut 0 bases from V and 0 bases from J; bases unmatched to any gene: 5. CDR3 amino acids: CASSYSLAALSYEQYF. CDR3 DNA: TGTGCCAGCAGTTACTCGCTAGCGGCCCTCTCCTACGAGCAGTACTTC.